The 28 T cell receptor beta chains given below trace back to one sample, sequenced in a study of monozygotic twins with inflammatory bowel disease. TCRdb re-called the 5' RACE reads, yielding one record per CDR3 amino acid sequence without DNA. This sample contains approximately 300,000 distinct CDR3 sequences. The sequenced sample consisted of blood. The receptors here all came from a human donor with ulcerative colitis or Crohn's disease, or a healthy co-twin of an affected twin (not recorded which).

The CDR3 loop is CASSFWTGGQPQHF. The V gene is TRBV5-5, the J gene TRBJ1-5; the D call of TRBD1 rests on TCRdb alone, since no DNA is present to check it. This CDR3 spans 14 amino acids. Germline CDR1 and CDR2: SGHKS and YYEKEE (reference sequence).

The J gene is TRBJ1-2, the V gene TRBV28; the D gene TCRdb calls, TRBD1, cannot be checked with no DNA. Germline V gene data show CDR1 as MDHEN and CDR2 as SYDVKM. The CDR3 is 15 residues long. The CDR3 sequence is CASSSPSVQAFGDTF.

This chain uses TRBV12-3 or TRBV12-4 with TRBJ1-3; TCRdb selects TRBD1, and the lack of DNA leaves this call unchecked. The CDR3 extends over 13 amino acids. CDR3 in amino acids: CAGRDRGGNTIYF.

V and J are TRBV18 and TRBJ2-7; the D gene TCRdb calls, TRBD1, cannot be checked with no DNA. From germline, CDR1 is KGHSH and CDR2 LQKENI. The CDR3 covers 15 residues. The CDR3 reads CASSLMDRVSYEQYF.

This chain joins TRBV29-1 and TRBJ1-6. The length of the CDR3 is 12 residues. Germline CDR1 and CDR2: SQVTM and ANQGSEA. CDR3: CSVEQNNSPLHF.

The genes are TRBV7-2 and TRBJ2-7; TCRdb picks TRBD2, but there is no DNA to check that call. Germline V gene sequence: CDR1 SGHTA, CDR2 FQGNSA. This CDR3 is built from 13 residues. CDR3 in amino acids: CASSDTSGYEQYF.

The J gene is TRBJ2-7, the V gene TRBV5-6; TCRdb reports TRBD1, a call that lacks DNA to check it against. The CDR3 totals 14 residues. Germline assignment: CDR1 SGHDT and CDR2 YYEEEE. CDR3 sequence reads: CASILWGRVGEQYF.

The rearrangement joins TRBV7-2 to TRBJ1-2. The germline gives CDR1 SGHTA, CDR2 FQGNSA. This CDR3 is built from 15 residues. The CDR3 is CASSLASGSGYGYTF. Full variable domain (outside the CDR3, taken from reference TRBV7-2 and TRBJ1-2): GAGVSQSPSNKVTEKGKDVELRCDPISGHTALYWYRQSLGQGLEFLIYFQGNSAPDKSGLPSDRFSAERTGGSVSTLTIQRTQQEDSAVYLCASSLASGSGYGYTFGSGTRLTVV.

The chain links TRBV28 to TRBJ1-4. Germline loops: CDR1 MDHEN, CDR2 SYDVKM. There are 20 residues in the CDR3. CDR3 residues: CASSFLLNGLDGATNEKLFF. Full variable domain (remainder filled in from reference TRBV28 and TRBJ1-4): DVKVTQSSRYLVKRTGEKVFLECVQDMDHENMFWYRQDPGLGLRLIYFSYDVKMKEKGDIPEGYSVSREKKERFSLILESASTNQTSMYLCASSFLLNGLDGATNEKLFFGSGTQLSVL.

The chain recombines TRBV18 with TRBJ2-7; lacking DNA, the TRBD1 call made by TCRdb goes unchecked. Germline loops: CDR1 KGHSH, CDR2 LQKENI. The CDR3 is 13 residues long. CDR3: CASSPTGGGEQYF.

The CDR3 loop is CASSLDRVDGYTF. The genes are TRBV5-4 and TRBJ1-2. Germline lookup yields CDR1 SGHNT and CDR2 YYREEE (reference sequence). CDR3 length equals 13 residues.

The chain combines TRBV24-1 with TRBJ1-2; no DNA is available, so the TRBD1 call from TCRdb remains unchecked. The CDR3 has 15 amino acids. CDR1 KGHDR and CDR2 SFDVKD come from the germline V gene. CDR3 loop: CATSDPWRGAHGYTF.

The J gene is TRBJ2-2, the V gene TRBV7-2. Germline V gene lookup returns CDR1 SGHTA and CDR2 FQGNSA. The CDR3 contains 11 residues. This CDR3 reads CASSLAPELFF.

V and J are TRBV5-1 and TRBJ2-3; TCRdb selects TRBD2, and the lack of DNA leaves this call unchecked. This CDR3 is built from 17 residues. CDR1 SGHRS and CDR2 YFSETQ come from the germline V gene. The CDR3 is CASSLNSGGAIRDTQYF.

The CDR3 reads CASSDGINYGYTF. The chain recombines TRBV10-2 with TRBJ1-2. Germline CDR1 and CDR2: WSHSY and SAAADI. This CDR3 comprises 13 residues.

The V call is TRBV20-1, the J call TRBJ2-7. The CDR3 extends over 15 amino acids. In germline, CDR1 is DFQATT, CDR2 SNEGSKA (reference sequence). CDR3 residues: CSASTSGSSSYEQYF.

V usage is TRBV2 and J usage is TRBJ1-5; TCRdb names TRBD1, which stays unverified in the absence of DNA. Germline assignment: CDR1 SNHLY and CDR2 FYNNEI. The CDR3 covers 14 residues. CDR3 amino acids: CASSGDSENQPQHF. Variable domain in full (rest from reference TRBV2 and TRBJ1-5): EPEVTQTPSHQVTQMGQEVILRCVPISNHLYFYWYRQILGQKVEFLVSFYNNEISEKSEIFDDQFSVERPDGSNFTLKIRSTKLEDSAMYFCASSGDSENQPQHFGDGTRLSIL.

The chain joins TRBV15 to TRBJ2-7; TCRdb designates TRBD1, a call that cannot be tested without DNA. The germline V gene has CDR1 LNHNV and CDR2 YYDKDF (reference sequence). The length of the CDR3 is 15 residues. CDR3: CATSRVRFGPDEQYF.

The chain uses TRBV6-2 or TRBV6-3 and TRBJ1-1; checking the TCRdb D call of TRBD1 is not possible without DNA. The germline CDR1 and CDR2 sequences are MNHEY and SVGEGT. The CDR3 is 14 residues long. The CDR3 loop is CASSTDRGDAEAFF.

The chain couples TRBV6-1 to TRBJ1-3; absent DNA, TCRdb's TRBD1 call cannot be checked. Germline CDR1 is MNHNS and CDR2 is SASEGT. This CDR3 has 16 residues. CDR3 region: CASAYARALSGNTIYF.

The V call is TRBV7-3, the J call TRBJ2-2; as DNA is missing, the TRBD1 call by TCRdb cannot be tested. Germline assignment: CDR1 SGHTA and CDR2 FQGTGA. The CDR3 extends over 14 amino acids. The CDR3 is CASSSIQGAGELFF.

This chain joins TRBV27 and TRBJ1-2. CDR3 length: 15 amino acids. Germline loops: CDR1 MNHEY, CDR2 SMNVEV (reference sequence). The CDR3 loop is CASGPPGNPSYGYTF.

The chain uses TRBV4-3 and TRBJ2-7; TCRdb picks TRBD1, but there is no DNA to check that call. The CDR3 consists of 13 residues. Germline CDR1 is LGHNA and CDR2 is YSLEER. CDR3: CASSQWPPFEQYF.

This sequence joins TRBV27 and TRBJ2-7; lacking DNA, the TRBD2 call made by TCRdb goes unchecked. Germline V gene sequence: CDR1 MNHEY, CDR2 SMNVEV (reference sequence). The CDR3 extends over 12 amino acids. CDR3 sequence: CASYRARYEQYF.

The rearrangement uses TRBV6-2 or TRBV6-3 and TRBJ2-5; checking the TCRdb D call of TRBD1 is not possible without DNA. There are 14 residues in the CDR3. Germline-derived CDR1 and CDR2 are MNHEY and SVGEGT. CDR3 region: CASRSGTGRETQYF.

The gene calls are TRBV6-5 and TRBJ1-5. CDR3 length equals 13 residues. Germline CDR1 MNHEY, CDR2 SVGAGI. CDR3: CASSYGGGQPQHF.

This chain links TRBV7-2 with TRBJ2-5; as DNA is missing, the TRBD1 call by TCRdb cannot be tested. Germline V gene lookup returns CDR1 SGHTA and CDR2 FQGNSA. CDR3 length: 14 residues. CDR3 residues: CASSSDSRADPRLF.

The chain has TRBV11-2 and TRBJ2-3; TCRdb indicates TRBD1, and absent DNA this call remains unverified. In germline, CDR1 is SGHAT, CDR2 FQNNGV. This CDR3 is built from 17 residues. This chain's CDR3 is CASSLDFRGTVTDTQYF.